This TCR beta chain was captured in a study of tumor-infiltrating lymphocytes in oesophageal squamous cell carcinoma. TCRdb recomputed calls from the PCR reads with MiXCR, one row per CDR3 protein. Here the sample spans approximately 9,600 distinct CDR3 sequences, approximately 59% being singletons. This clonotype is classed as large (0.1 to 1%). Sequenced: esophageal tumor tissue. This clonotype was sampled from a female donor with esophageal squamous cell carcinoma.

In DNA, the CDR3 is TGTGCCAGCAGTTCACAGGGTTACAATGAGCAGTTCTTC. Its translation is CASSSQGYNEQFF. The chain combines TRBV28 with TRBJ2-1; maybe TRBD1 (6 bases). The CDR3 is 13 residues long. Trimming cost V 4 bases and J 4 bases, with 8 bases left between them. From germline, CDR1 is MDHEN and CDR2 SYDVKM.